Following are 3 T cell receptor beta chains from one sample sequenced in a study of blood T cells in healthy people across ages. A J-beta primer mix and a sample-barcoded 5' primer were used in a second PCR of about 7 to 12 cycles. MiXCR, run by TCRdb on the 5' RACE reads, gives a single entry per CDR3 protein. The table lists 850,000 to 1,000,000 distinct CDR3 sequences, roughly half of them singletons. The source material was blood. The receptors derive from a woman aged 60-75 years in good health.

V gene TRBV7-9 combines with J gene TRBJ2-7, with TRBD1 identical over 8 bases. The J call may be faulty, since TRBJ2-5 better matches the DNA end. Per germline, CDR1 SEHNR and CDR2 FQNEAQ (reference sequence). This CDR3 has 15 residues. The CDR3 is CASSPRTGYGETQYF. The DNA for the CDR3 is TGTGCCAGCAGCCCCAGGACAGGGTACGGGGAGACCCAGTACTTC.

The CDR3 loop is CASSLAESKEQYF. In DNA form, the CDR3 reads TGTGCCAGCAGTTTAGCCGAGAGTAAGGAGCAGTACTTC. V usage is TRBV12-3 or TRBV12-4 and J usage is TRBJ2-5; D ambiguous. V lost 0 bases and J lost 11, with 13 bases in between. This CDR3 is 13 amino acids long.

CDR3 coding DNA: TGTGCCAGCAGTTTCGTCCCAGCTAAAGAGACCCAGTACTTC. Translation gives CASSFVPAKETQYF. The J gene is TRBJ2-5, the V gene TRBV28, with D unresolved. This CDR3 comprises 14 residues. V was clipped by 3 bases and J by 3 bases, with 11 bases between them. Germline CDR1 and CDR2: MDHEN and SYDVKM.